The 27 T cell receptor beta chains in this list originate from one sample, sequenced in a study of cytomegalovirus exposure and HLA in healthy donors. Vbeta (60) and Jbeta (13) primers were used in the PCR. Measured with immunoSEQ multiplex PCR; TCRdb has only the in-frame clones, and not every one. The repertoire has around 210,000 clones, around 78% of them found once; the top ten carry more than 0.45%. The sequenced material came from PBMCs. All receptors derive from a boy under 18 in good health and CMV-seronegative.

The genes are TRBV30 and TRBJ2-2, with TRBD2 as a possible D gene (5 bases). V shed 4 bases and J shed 0 bases, with 6 bases lying between them. Germline V gene data show CDR1 as GTSNPN and CDR2 as SVGIG (reference sequence). This CDR3 region has 13 residues. The CDR3 DNA reads as TGTGCCTGGACCGGGACGAACACCGGGGAGCTGTTTTTT. Translated: CAWTGTNTGELFF.

The J gene is TRBJ2-5, the V gene TRBV19, with D uncertain. This CDR3 region has 16 residues. Looked up from germline, CDR1 is LNHDA and CDR2 is SQIVND (reference sequence). The V end was cut by 5 bases, the J end by 4 bases, with 20 bases between. CDR3 bases: TGTGCCAGTAGTGCCCCTTTTGGTCCGACGGGAGAGACCCAGTACTTC. The encoded protein is CASSAPFGPTGETQYF. The variable domain in full, with the rest retrieved from reference TRBV19 and TRBJ2-5, is DGGITQSPKYLFRKEGQNVTLSCEQNLNHDAMYWYRQDPGQGLRLIYYSQIVNDFQKGDIAEGYSVSREKKESFPLTVTSAQKNPTAFYLCASSAPFGPTGETQYFGPGTRLLVL.

The genes are TRBV4-1 and TRBJ2-2; maybe TRBD1 (8 bases). Trimming pared 1 base from V and 6 bases from J, leaving 21 bases between. The CDR3 is 18 residues long. CDR1 MGHRA and CDR2 YSYEKL come from the germline V gene. CDR3 sequence reads: CASSQVLSRQGRAGELFF. In DNA, the CDR3 is TGCGCCAGCAGCCAAGTTCTTTCCCGACAGGGGAGGGCCGGGGAGCTGTTTTTT.

The rearrangement joins TRBV19 to TRBJ2-7, with TRBD1 matching 9 bases. This CDR3 has 15 residues. The germline gives CDR1 LNHDA, CDR2 SQIVND (reference sequence). The V and J ends lost 4 bases and 6 bases, in that order; junction bases with no gene match: 10. The CDR3 nucleotides read TGTGCCAGTAGTAGACCGGGACAGGGATCAAGCGAGCAGTACTTC. Protein: CASSRPGQGSSEQYF. The full variable domain, in which reference TRBV19 and TRBJ2-7 provide the parts outside the CDR3, is DGGITQSPKYLFRKEGQNVTLSCEQNLNHDAMYWYRQDPGQGLRLIYYSQIVNDFQKGDIAEGYSVSREKKESFPLTVTSAQKNPTAFYLCASSRPGQGSSEQYFGPGTRLTVT.

The CDR3 region is CASRRGLAVLNNEQFF. CDR3 nucleotides: TGCGCCAGCAGACGCGGCCTAGCGGTACTAAACAATGAGCAGTTCTTC. The rearrangement uses TRBV10-2 and TRBJ2-1, with TRBD2 matching 7 bases. The CDR3 loop spans 16 amino acids. V was clipped by 6 bases and J by 5 bases; unmatched bases: 13. Germline V lookup: CDR1 WSHSY, CDR2 SAAADI.

The chain carries TRBV7-2 and TRBJ2-3; D not resolved. The CDR3 runs to 15 residues. The V gene lost 1 base and the J gene lost 0 bases, with 8 bases spanning the gap. CDR1 SGHTA and CDR2 FQGNSA come from the germline V gene. The chain's CDR3 is CASSLESRSTDTQYF. The CDR3 DNA is TGTGCCAGCAGCTTAGAGTCGCGGAGCACAGATACGCAGTATTTT.

CDR3 loop: CASSDSYSRSYEQYF. DNA for the CDR3: TGTGCCAGCAGTGATTCTTACAGCAGATCCTACGAGCAGTACTTC. The J gene is TRBJ2-7, the V gene TRBV2, with D unresolved. Looked up from germline, CDR1 is SNHLY and CDR2 is FYNNEI. Trimming took off 3 bases at V and 1 base at J, with 13 bases between the two ends. This CDR3 spans 15 amino acids.

V gene TRBV5-4 combines with J gene TRBJ1-1; D call uncertain. CDR1 and CDR2 (germline): SGHNT, YYREEE (reference sequence). The length of the CDR3 is 14 residues. Trimming pared 0 bases from V and 2 bases from J, leaving 8 bases between. This chain's CDR3 is CASSLGSGNTEAFF. CDR3 DNA: TGTGCCAGCAGCTTGGGGTCAGGAAACACTGAAGCTTTCTTT.

This clone was counted between two and nine times. This chain connects TRBV5-1 to TRBJ2-7; 8 bases fit TRBD2. Losses at the gene ends were 3 bases for V and 5 bases for J; bases not matched to a gene: 13. Germline assignment: CDR1 SGHRS and CDR2 YFSETQ. There are 16 residues in the CDR3. The CDR3 region is CASSSRGGGGLHEQYF. The CDR3 DNA reads TGCGCCAGCAGCTCCCGGGGGGGCGGGGGGTTACACGAGCAGTACTTC.

The chain carries TRBV28 and TRBJ1-2; TRBD1 agrees at 9 bases. Losses at the gene ends were 5 bases for V and 5 bases for J; bases not matched to a gene: 6. The CDR3 is 14 amino acids. Germline V gene data show CDR1 as MDHEN and CDR2 as SYDVKM. CDR3 in DNA: TGTGCCAGCAGTACCCCCGGGACAGGGTATGGCTACACCTTC. Encoded protein: CASSTPGTGYGYTF.

The chain uses TRBV6-1 and TRBJ2-7; D uncertain. CDR3 length: 12 amino acids. Germline V CDR1 and CDR2: MNHNS, SASEGT. Trimming pared 5 bases from V and 3 bases from J, leaving 8 bases between. The DNA of the CDR3 is TGTGCCAGCAGTCCCGCGCGCTACGAGCAGTACTTC. It encodes CASSPARYEQYF.

The rearrangement joins TRBV7-9 to TRBJ2-7; 11 bases are a match to TRBD2. The CDR3 is 17 amino acids. With 5 bases clipped from V and 4 bases from J, the junction kept 13 bases outside the gene matches. Germline V lookup: CDR1 SEHNR, CDR2 FQNEAQ (reference sequence). CDR3 sequence reads: CASSPLVRLAGRYEQYF. The CDR3 DNA reads as TGTGCCAGCAGCCCCCTAGTCCGACTAGCGGGAAGGTACGAGCAGTACTTC.

This chain connects TRBV29-1 to TRBJ2-3; 8 bases are a match to TRBD2. This CDR3 contains 14 residues. Germline CDR1 SQVTM, CDR2 ANQGSEA. Trimming removed 0 bases from V and 5 bases from J; junction bases left unmatched: 4. CDR3 region: CSVEEGLGGDTQYF. The CDR3 DNA reads as TGCAGCGTTGAAGAGGGACTAGGGGGAGATACGCAGTATTTT.

CDR3 DNA: TGTGCCAGCAGCTTAGGGACAGGGAATGCTGAGCAGTTCTTC. Translating gives CASSLGTGNAEQFF. The V and J genes are TRBV7-3 and TRBJ2-1, with 9 nucleotides matching TRBD1. Germline CDR1 and CDR2: SGHTA and FQGTGA. The ends lost 2 bases at V and 9 bases at J; junction bases unmatched: 5. The CDR3 has 14 residues.

This chain joins TRBV6-1 and TRBJ1-5, with D uncertain. Germline V gene sequence: CDR1 MNHNS, CDR2 SASEGT. V lost 2 bases and J 2 bases, leaving 16 bases between the germline ends. This CDR3 contains 17 residues. DNA of the CDR3: TGTGCCAGCAGTGAATTTCTTCGACGGCAGGGCAATCAGCCCCAGCATTTT. This encodes CASSEFLRRQGNQPQHF.

This clone has only a few counts. The chain links TRBV5-5 to TRBJ1-2; D gene uncertain. Germline V gene lookup returns CDR1 SGHKS and CDR2 YYEKEE (reference sequence). CDR3 length: 14 residues. The ends were cut back, 1 base at V and 0 bases at J, with 7 bases in the middle. CDR3 nucleotides: TGTGCCAGCAGCTTGTCCCTAACTAACTATGGCTACACCTTC. Its translation is CASSLSLTNYGYTF.

The rearrangement links TRBV10-3 to TRBJ1-5; D gene uncertain. CDR1 is ENHRY and CDR2 is SYGVKD in the germline V gene. The length of the CDR3 is 16 residues. V was pared by 0 bases and J by 0 bases, with 9 bases between. As DNA, the CDR3 is TGTGCCATCAGTGAGTCGGCTAGGTTTAGCAATCAGCCCCAGCATTTT. The encoded protein is CAISESARFSNQPQHF.

The chain combines TRBV30 with TRBJ2-5, with a possible D match to TRBD2 (6 bases). V lost 4 bases and J lost 4, with 10 bases in between. CDR1 is GTSNPN and CDR2 is SVGIG in the germline V gene (reference sequence). This CDR3 is 12 amino acids long. The CDR3 nucleotides are TGTGCCTGGAACCCCGGGGGAGAGACCCAGTACTTC. This sequence encodes CAWNPGGETQYF.

This chain connects TRBV6-5 to TRBJ2-5; 9 bases agree with TRBD2. The J segment lost 5 bases and the V segment lost 2 bases, leaving 6 bases of the junction unmatched. The CDR3 has 15 amino acids. The V gene's germline CDR1 is MNHEY and CDR2 SVGAGI. CDR3 sequence reads: CASSYRVLAGETQYF. CDR3 in DNA: TGTGCCAGCAGTTACAGGGTACTAGCGGGTGAGACCCAGTACTTC.

The chain uses TRBV7-2 and TRBJ1-2; TRBD1 agrees at 12 bases. Trimming removed 5 bases from V and 4 bases from J; junction bases left unmatched: 5. The CDR3 is 15 residues long. Germline-derived CDR1 and CDR2 are SGHTA and FQGNSA. CDR3 amino acids: CASSGAGQGAYGYTF. The CDR3 coding sequence is TGTGCCAGCAGCGGAGCGGGACAGGGGGCCTATGGCTACACCTTC.

This clone was seen only a few times. The genes are TRBV6-5 and TRBJ2-3; 7 bases are shared with TRBD2. The CDR3 extends over 16 amino acids. The germline V gene encodes CDR1 MNHEY and CDR2 SVGAGI. With 3 bases clipped from V and 4 bases from J, the junction kept 10 bases outside the gene matches. CDR3 loop: CASSYRWGGSPDTQYF. DNA for the CDR3: TGTGCCAGCAGTTATAGGTGGGGGGGAAGCCCAGATACGCAGTATTTT.

CDR3 bases: TGCGCCAGCAGCTTGGGAGTGAAAGAGACCCAGTACTTC. It yields the protein CASSLGVKETQYF. This chain connects TRBV5-1 to TRBJ2-5; D remains ambiguous. The CDR3 has 13 amino acids. Germline-derived CDR1 and CDR2 are SGHRS and YFSETQ. The ends were cut back, 0 bases at V and 3 bases at J, with 6 bases in the middle.

The chain links TRBV28 to TRBJ1-4; 8 positions match TRBD1. V shed 3 bases, J shed 5 bases, and the junction held 2 bases outside the gene matches. There are 14 residues in the CDR3. CDR1 is MDHEN and CDR2 is SYDVKM in the germline V gene. The CDR3 DNA is TGTGCCAGCAGTTTGACAGGGGAGAATGAAAAACTGTTTTTT. Translation gives CASSLTGENEKLFF.

Remarks on this clone: Relative to the germline gene, one junction end is altered; a read error may explain this. This sequence joins TRBV7-9 and TRBJ1-5; D gene uncertain. Germline V CDR1 and CDR2: SEHNR, FQNEAQ (reference sequence). The CDR3 totals 12 residues. CDR3 bases: TGTTCCAGCAGCGGCGGGAATCAGCCCCAGCATTTT. The encoded protein is CSSSGGNQPQHF. The entire variable domain, with the rest obtained from reference TRBV7-9 and TRBJ1-5, is as follows: DTGVSQNPRHKITKRGQNVTFRCDPISEHNRLYWYRQTLGQGPEFLTYFQNEAQLEKSRLLSDRFSAERPKGSFSTLEIQRTEQGDSAMYLCSSSGGNQPQHFGDGTRLSIL.

V gene TRBV5-5 combines with J gene TRBJ2-3; perhaps TRBD1 as D (6 bases). This CDR3 has 14 amino acids. Germline assignment: CDR1 SGHKS and CDR2 YYEKEE (reference sequence). The V end lost 1 base, the J end lost 6 bases, and 12 bases lay between the germline ends. This CDR3 reads CASSLSPGVDTQYF. CDR3 DNA: TGTGCCAGCAGCTTGAGCCCAGGGGTCGATACGCAGTATTTT.

The chain has TRBV30 and TRBJ1-2; D is uncertain. The CDR3 has 13 residues. From germline, CDR1 is GTSNPN and CDR2 SVGIG (reference sequence). V was cut by 1 base and J by 9 bases, with 15 bases left in between. The CDR3 region is CAWSDQSPCRYTF. The CDR3 DNA sequence: TGTGCCTGGAGTGATCAGTCCCCTTGCCGCTACACCTTC.

The count of this clone is one. The chain is built from TRBV11-3 and TRBJ2-7, with TRBD1 as a possible D gene (6 bases). This CDR3 contains 14 residues. Deletions cut 5 bases from V and 2 bases from J, with 13 bases between. Germline lookup yields CDR1 SGHNT and CDR2 YENEEA. The CDR3 sequence: CASSDRDTTYEQYF. In DNA form, the CDR3 reads TGTGCCAGCAGCGACCGGGACACCACCTACGAGCAGTACTTC.